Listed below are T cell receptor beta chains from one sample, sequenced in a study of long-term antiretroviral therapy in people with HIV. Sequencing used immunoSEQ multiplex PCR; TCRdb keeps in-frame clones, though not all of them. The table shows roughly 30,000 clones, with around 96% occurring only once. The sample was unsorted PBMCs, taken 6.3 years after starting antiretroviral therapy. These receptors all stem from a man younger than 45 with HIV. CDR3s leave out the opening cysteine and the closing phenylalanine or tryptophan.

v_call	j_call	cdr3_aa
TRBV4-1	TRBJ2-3	ASSQVPTPDTQY
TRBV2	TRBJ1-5	ASSEGGGGNQPQH
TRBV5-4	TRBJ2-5	ASFPSGGAGETQY
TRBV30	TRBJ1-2	AWTGTATNYGYT
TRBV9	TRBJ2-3	ASSVVGGGGTDTQY
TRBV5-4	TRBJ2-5	ASSLDPFRTGEGETQY
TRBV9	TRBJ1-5	ASSPGQGGRQPQH
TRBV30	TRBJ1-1	AWSANTGGEAF
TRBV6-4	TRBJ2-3	ASSEGGGGATDTQY
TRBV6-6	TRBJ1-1	ASSHPLIGINTEAF
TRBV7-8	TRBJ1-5	ASSLAKSQPQH
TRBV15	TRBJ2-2	ATNPEGVGTGELF
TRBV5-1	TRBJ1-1	ASRVQGTSEAF